This entry lists 5 T cell receptor beta chains sequenced from one sample in a study of blood T cell repertoires in COVID-19. Libraries were prepared by immunoSEQ multiplex PCR; TCRdb keeps only in-frame clonotypes and omits some of them. The sample holds approximately 220,000 clones, roughly 80% seen once. Sequencing was carried out using peripheral blood. These receptors were taken from a woman older than 75 with acute or convalescent COVID-19.

About this clone: An end of the junction differs from the germline gene, which may be a read error. The gene calls are TRBV7-7 and TRBJ1-1; D not resolved. Germline CDR1 SSHAT, CDR2 FNYEAQ (reference sequence). The CDR3 contains 13 residues. CDR3 DNA: TGTGCTAGCAGCTTAGTGGCCGAAACTGAAGCTTTCTTT. This gives the protein CASSLVAETEAFF.

V usage is TRBV4-3 and J usage is TRBJ2-1; 9 bases match TRBD2. This CDR3 has 17 amino acids. Germline V gene data show CDR1 as LGHNA and CDR2 as YSLEER. Germline trimming cut 0 bases from V and 9 bases from J; bases unmatched to any gene: 12. DNA of the CDR3: TGCGCCAGCAGCCAAGATCGGGTGGCGGGGGGGCCAGGTGAGCAGTTCTTC. Protein sequence: CASSQDRVAGGPGEQFF.

This clone was found once. The chain recombines TRBV6-4 with TRBJ1-3; D is unclear. Germline V gives CDR1 MRHNA, CDR2 SNTAGT. This CDR3 spans 15 amino acids. Trimming took off 6 bases at V and 11 bases at J, with 23 bases between the two ends. The CDR3, as DNA: TGTGCCAGCAGCCCGAACGGGAACCCGGGAGCGGCCATATATTTT. Translating it yields CASSPNGNPGAAIYF.

The chain joins TRBV25-1 to TRBJ1-5; perhaps TRBD1 as D (6 bases). The CDR3 has 14 amino acids. V was pared by 11 bases and J by 6 bases, with 20 bases between. The germline gives CDR1 MGHDK, CDR2 SYGVNS. CDR3 sequence (DNA): TGTGCCTGGTGGGGGGGCGTTTGGAGTCAGCCCCAGCATTTT. Translating gives CAWWGGVWSQPQHF. Full variable domain (missing parts from reference TRBV25-1 and TRBJ1-5): EADIYQTPRYLVIGTGKKITLECSQTMGHDKMYWYQQDPGMELHLIHYSYGVNSTEKGDLSSESTVSRIRTEHFPLTLESARPSHTSQYLCAWWGGVWSQPQHFGDGTRLSIL.

The chain couples TRBV5-5 to TRBJ1-4; 7 bases are a match to TRBD1. The V segment lost 2 bases and the J segment 3 bases; nucleotides outside the gene matches: 7. The germline V gene has CDR1 SGHKS and CDR2 YYEKEE (reference sequence). The CDR3 consists of 16 residues. The CDR3 is CASSFFTGTANEKLFF. The DNA for the CDR3 is TGTGCCAGCAGCTTCTTCACCGGGACAGCTAATGAAAAACTGTTTTTT. The complete variable domain, with remaining parts taken from reference TRBV5-5 and TRBJ1-4, reads DAGVTQSPTHLIKTRGQQVTLRCSPISGHKSVSWYQQVLGQGPQFIFQYYEKEERGRGNFPDRFSARQFPNYSSELNVNALLLGDSALYLCASSFFTGTANEKLFFGSGTQLSVL.